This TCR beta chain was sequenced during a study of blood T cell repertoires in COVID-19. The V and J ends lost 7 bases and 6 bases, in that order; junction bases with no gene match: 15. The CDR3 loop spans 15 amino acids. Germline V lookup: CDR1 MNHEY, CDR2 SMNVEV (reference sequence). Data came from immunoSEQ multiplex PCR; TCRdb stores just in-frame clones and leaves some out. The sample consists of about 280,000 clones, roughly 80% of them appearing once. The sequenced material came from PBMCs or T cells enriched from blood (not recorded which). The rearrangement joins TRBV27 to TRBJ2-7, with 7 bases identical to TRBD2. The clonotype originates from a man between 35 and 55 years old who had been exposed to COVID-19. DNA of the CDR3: TGTGCCAGCACCCTAGGTAGCGGGCGGGGGTTCGAGCAGTACTTC. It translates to CASTLGSGRGFEQYF.